Sequencing of this TCR beta chain was carried out in a study of beta chain features in type 1 diabetes. This clone has only a few counts. Expressed TCRB transcripts got sequenced, as all isolated RNA was reverse transcribed. TCRdb's copy holds only in-frame clones and misses some; the assay was immunoSEQ multiplex PCR. The sample records some 150,000 clones, roughly a tenth being singletons. The CDR3 runs to 15 residues. The V segment lost 0 bases and the J segment 7 bases; nucleotides outside the gene matches: 8. Germline V gives CDR1 SGDLS, CDR2 YYNGEE. The rearrangement uses TRBV9 and TRBJ2-3; 7 nucleotides align to TRBD2. The sequence came from a man aged 18 to 30 in good health. The sequencing input was central memory CD4+ T cells from blood. The CDR3 protein is CASSVGGEGKYTQYF. For the CDR3, the DNA is TGTGCCAGCAGCGTAGGCGGGGAGGGGAAGTATACGCAGTATTTT. Full variable domain (outside the CDR3, taken from reference TRBV9 and TRBJ2-3): DSGVTQTPKHLITATGQRVTLRCSPRSGDLSVYWYQQSLDQGLQFLIQYYNGEERAKGNILERFSAQQFPDLHSELNLSSLELGDSALYFCASSVGGEGKYTQYFGPGTRLTVL.